The 10 T cell receptor beta chains below come from one sample, sequenced in a study of T cells after posttransplantation cyclophosphamide. Libraries were prepared by immunoSEQ multiplex PCR; TCRdb keeps only in-frame clonotypes and omits some of them. The table records under 20,000 clones, around 95% of them present only once. Cells defined as naive were viable CD3+CD4+ or CD3+CD8+ and CCR7+CD45RA+CD45RO-CD95-CD27+CD28+. Sequenced sample: naive CD4+ T cells sorted from blood. These receptors were taken from a woman in her forties or fifties in good health and a related stem cell transplant donor.

This sequence joins TRBV10-3 and TRBJ2-1, with TRBD1 identical over 8 bases. CDR3 length: 14 residues. The V and J ends lost 6 bases and 6 bases, in that order; junction bases with no gene match: 7. The germline V gene has CDR1 ENHRY and CDR2 SYGVKD. For the CDR3, the DNA is TGTGCCATCAGCCTCGGGCAGGGGGCCAATGAGCAGTTCTTC. This sequence encodes CAISLGQGANEQFF.

This chain uses TRBV7-2 with TRBJ2-7; D uncertain. CDR3 length: 14 amino acids. V was trimmed by 3 bases and J by 0 bases, leaving 9 bases between them. The V gene's germline CDR1 is SGHTA and CDR2 FQGNSA. Written as DNA, the CDR3 is TGTGCCAGCAGCTTCGACACAAGCTCCTACGAGCAGTACTTC. It yields the protein CASSFDTSSYEQYF.

This sequence joins TRBV28 and TRBJ2-7; 9 bases line up with TRBD2. CDR3 length equals 16 residues. Trimming took 6 bases from V and 7 from J; bases not matched to a gene: 16. CDR1 MDHEN and CDR2 SYDVKM come from the germline V gene. The CDR3 DNA follows: TGTGCCAGCAGCCCTCTTAGGCTAGCGGGATCGGGGGAGCAGTACTTC. Its protein product is CASSPLRLAGSGEQYF.

Only one count was recorded for this clone. This chain connects TRBV28 to TRBJ1-4, with D uncertain. The CDR3 covers 17 residues. V gave up 6 bases and J gave up 8 bases, with 25 bases separating them. Germline V lookup: CDR1 MDHEN, CDR2 SYDVKM. The CDR3 sequence is CASSTRGSEAPIEKLFF. The CDR3 DNA sequence: TGTGCCAGCAGCACCAGAGGATCCGAAGCCCCTATCGAAAAACTGTTTTTT.

The rearrangement uses TRBV5-5 and TRBJ1-5; no reliable D call. Trimming cost V 4 bases and J 0 bases, with 11 bases left between them. Germline V CDR1 and CDR2: SGHKS, YYEKEE (reference sequence). The CDR3 covers 15 residues. The CDR3 sequence is CASSLVHYSNQPQHF. The CDR3 DNA reads as TGTGCCAGCAGCCTAGTCCACTATAGCAATCAGCCCCAGCATTTT. Combining the CDR3 with reference TRBV5-5 and TRBJ1-5 gives the whole variable domain DAGVTQSPTHLIKTRGQQVTLRCSPISGHKSVSWYQQVLGQGPQFIFQYYEKEERGRGNFPDRFSARQFPNYSSELNVNALLLGDSALYLCASSLVHYSNQPQHFGDGTRLSIL.

The chain joins TRBV7-3 to TRBJ1-4; D gene uncertain. The germline gives CDR1 SGHTA, CDR2 FQGTGA. The ends were cut back, 2 bases at V and 0 bases at J, with 7 bases in the middle. This CDR3 comprises 15 residues. CDR3 nucleotide sequence: TGTGCCAGCAGCTTATATCCTGCAACTAATGAAAAACTGTTTTTT. Its protein product is CASSLYPATNEKLFF.

The V and J genes are TRBV28 and TRBJ1-2; D possibly corresponds to TRBD1 (5 bases). This CDR3 has 15 residues. The germline V gene encodes CDR1 MDHEN and CDR2 SYDVKM. Between the trimmed V and J ends, which lost 0 bases and 2 bases, there was a span of 10 bases. DNA for the CDR3: TGTGCCAGCAGTTTATGGACAGATGCAAACTATGGCTACACCTTC. It translates to CASSLWTDANYGYTF.

This clone was observed once. The chain combines TRBV29-1 with TRBJ2-1, with 14 bases aligning to TRBD2. J gave up 4 bases and V 6 bases, and 5 bases lay outside the gene matches. CDR1 is SQVTM, CDR2 ANQGSEA, per germline. This CDR3 contains 15 residues. In DNA form, the CDR3 reads TGCAGCGTCAACGGACTAGCGGGAGGTTACAATGAGCAGTTCTTC. It encodes CSVNGLAGGYNEQFF.

The chain is built from TRBV7-6 and TRBJ1-3; the match to TRBD1 covers 7 bases. Germline V gene sequence: CDR1 SGHVS, CDR2 FNYEAQ. The CDR3 covers 15 residues. J lost 3 bases, V lost 4 bases, and 6 bases had no gene match. CDR3 region: CASSSRRGHGNTIYF. CDR3 DNA: TGTGCCAGCAGCTCTAGGAGGGGGCATGGAAACACCATATATTTT.

The chain is built from TRBV21-1 and TRBJ1-1. TRBV21-1 is a pseudogene locus. This CDR3 comprises 14 residues. Written as DNA, the CDR3 is TGTGCCAGCAGGGGGGGGGAGGCCAAGGCCGAAGCTTTCTTT. Its translation is CASRGGEAKAEAFF.